This TCR beta chain was sequenced during a study of lymphopenia after photon versus proton radiotherapy. Only in-frame clones appear in the TCRdb table, and some are missing; sequencing was by immunoSEQ multiplex PCR. The sample lists 60,000 to 75,000 clones, around 87% seen once, with about 2.3% in the top ten. Findings of the study overall: Survival link was tested only in deceased patients; proton benefit remains a possibility.

V trimming: 3 bases; J trimming: 3 bases; junction bases outside the gene matches: 6. Per the germline V gene, CDR1 is SEHNR and CDR2 is FQNEAQ (reference sequence). CDR3 length: 15 amino acids. As concerns this clone: Its target is not known.

The sequence was obtained from a man aged 40-50 years with gastric cancer. The sequences come from peripheral blood, collected from a patient treated with photon-based radiotherapy. The chain links TRBV7-9 to TRBJ2-3; 7 bases fit TRBD2. The CDR3 DNA sequence: TGTGCCAGCAGCTTTGCGGGGGAGACGACAGATACGCAGTATTTT. This codes for CASSFAGETTDTQYF.